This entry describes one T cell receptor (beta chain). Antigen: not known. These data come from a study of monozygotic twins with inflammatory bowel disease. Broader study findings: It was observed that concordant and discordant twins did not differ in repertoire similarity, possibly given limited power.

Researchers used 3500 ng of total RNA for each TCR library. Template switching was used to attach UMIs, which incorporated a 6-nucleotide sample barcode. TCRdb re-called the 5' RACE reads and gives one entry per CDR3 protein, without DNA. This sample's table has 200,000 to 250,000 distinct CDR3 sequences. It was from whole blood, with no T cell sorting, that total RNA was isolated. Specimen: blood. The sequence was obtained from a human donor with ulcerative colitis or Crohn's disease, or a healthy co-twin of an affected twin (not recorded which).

CDR3 sequence: CASRDRGTYGYTF. The chain uses TRBV9 and TRBJ1-2; the D call from TCRdb, TRBD1, cannot be confirmed without DNA. CDR1 and CDR2 from the germline V gene are SGDLS and YYNGEE. The CDR3 contains 13 residues.